A single sample gave rise to the 16 T cell receptor beta chains below, sequenced in a study of cytomegalovirus exposure and HLA in healthy donors (dated by TCRdb to between 2016 and 2019). The library relied on the immunoSEQ multiplex PCR assay. A mixture of 60 forward primers for TCR Vbeta segments and 13 reverse primers for TCR Jbeta segments was used in the multiplex PCR. TCRdb obtained this table from immuneACCESS and retained in-frame rearrangements with V and J assigned. These tables miss some clones; where compared with another copy, unresolved V genes account for less than half of the shortfall, and the remainder is unexplained. The sample records more than 95,000 clones, approximately 11% of which are singletons. Of the sample, about a sixth falls within the top ten clones. Sequenced: PBMCs. These receptors came from a man aged 35 to 55 in good health and CMV-seropositive.

The chain is built from TRBV6-5 and TRBJ2-7; 8 bases map to TRBD1. This CDR3 is 15 amino acids long. Germline values: CDR1 MNHEY, CDR2 SVGAGI. V lost 4 bases to trimming and J lost 4 bases; unmatched junction nucleotides: 9. CDR3 in DNA: TGTGCCAGCAGTTCCCAAGGGACAGGACTTTACGAGCAGTACTTC. This codes for CASSSQGTGLYEQYF.

The rearrangement uses TRBV13 and TRBJ2-7, with TRBD1 matching 7 bases. The length of the CDR3 is 14 residues. Germline V CDR1 and CDR2: PRHDT, FYEKMQ (reference sequence). V shed 5 bases, J shed 4 bases, and the junction held 8 bases outside the gene matches. CDR3: CASSTRQGTYEQYF. The CDR3 DNA reads as TGTGCCAGCAGCACAAGACAGGGTACGTACGAGCAGTACTTC.

The sample holds a few counts of this clone. The chain has TRBV7-3 and TRBJ2-3; 9 bases map to TRBD2. This CDR3 region has 17 residues. Trimming cost V 2 bases and J 2 bases; bases outside gene matches: 8. Germline V CDR1 and CDR2: SGHTA, FQGTGA. The CDR3 protein is CASSLVGLASTTDTQYF. As DNA, the CDR3 is TGTGCCAGCAGCTTAGTGGGACTAGCTTCCACCACAGATACGCAGTATTTT.

With respect to this clone: This CDR3 is also generated by other DNA sequences in the sample. The gene calls are TRBV5-1 and TRBJ1-1, with D possibly TRBD1 on 6 matching bases. Between the trimmed V and J ends, which lost 3 bases and 3 bases, there was a span of 15 bases. The germline V gene has CDR1 SGHRS and CDR2 YFSETQ. This CDR3 region has 15 residues. In nucleotides, the CDR3 is TGCGCCAGCAGCTCAGACAGGCTGGGACACACTGAAGCTTTCTTT. Residues: CASSSDRLGHTEAFF.

This clone was counted between two and nine times. The V gene is TRBV19, the J gene TRBJ1-5; tentatively, D is TRBD1 (6 bases). Looked up from germline, CDR1 is LNHDA and CDR2 is SQIVND (reference sequence). Trimming took off 5 bases at V and 5 bases at J, with 10 bases between the two ends. There are 13 residues in the CDR3. The CDR3 loop is CASSQGLDQPQHF. Here the CDR3 DNA reads TGTGCCAGTAGTCAGGGGTTGGATCAGCCCCAGCATTTT.

This clone has a handful of counts. The chain couples TRBV7-9 to TRBJ2-1; no reliable D call. This CDR3 contains 13 residues. Germline V gives CDR1 SEHNR, CDR2 FQNEAQ (reference sequence). Trimming removed 4 bases from V and 5 bases from J, with 9 bases in between. The CDR3 is CASSSTPDNEQFF. CDR3 bases: TGTGCCAGCAGCTCTACTCCGGACAATGAGCAGTTCTTC. Full variable domain (missing parts from reference TRBV7-9 and TRBJ2-1): DTGVSQNPRHKITKRGQNVTFRCDPISEHNRLYWYRQTLGQGPEFLTYFQNEAQLEKSRLLSDRFSAERPKGSFSTLEIQRTEQGDSAMYLCASSSTPDNEQFFGPGTRLTVL.

J is TRBJ1-2 and V is TRBV7-2; 11 bases fit TRBD1. After removal of 5 bases from V and 8 bases from J, the junction contained 10 bases not matched to a gene. From germline, CDR1 is SGHTA and CDR2 FQGNSA. The CDR3 has 15 amino acids. CDR3 in DNA: TGTGCCAGCAGCATGCGGAGGACAGGGGGCGCCGGCTACACCTTC. Translation: CASSMRRTGGAGYTF.

J is TRBJ2-7 and V is TRBV10-1; 9 bases line up with TRBD2. Germline CDR1 and CDR2: WNHNN and SYGVQD (reference sequence). CDR3 length: 16 residues. J gave up 4 bases and V 2 bases, and 9 bases lay outside the gene matches. For the CDR3, the DNA is TGCGCCAGCAGTGAGGTTGCGGGAGGGTCCCTTTACGAGCAGTACTTC. As protein: CASSEVAGGSLYEQYF.

The J gene is TRBJ2-5, the V gene TRBV11-3, with 11 nucleotides matching TRBD2. Germline lookup yields CDR1 SGHNT and CDR2 YENEEA. The CDR3 spans 14 residues. After removal of 5 bases from V and 5 bases from J, the junction contained 4 bases not matched to a gene. CDR3 sequence: CASSITSGSETQYF. DNA of the CDR3: TGTGCCAGCAGCATTACTAGCGGGAGCGAGACCCAGTACTTC. Together with reference TRBV11-3 and TRBJ2-5, the CDR3 gives the full variable domain: EAGVVQSPRYKIIEKKQPVAFWCNPISGHNTLYWYLQNLGQGPELLIRYENEEAVDDSQLPKDRFSAERLKGVDSTLKIQPAELGDSAVYLCASSITSGSETQYFGPGTRLLVL.

The gene calls are TRBV28 and TRBJ2-1; D is possibly TRBD2 (7 bases). This CDR3 spans 17 amino acids. The germline gives CDR1 MDHEN, CDR2 SYDVKM. Between the trimmed V and J ends, which lost 2 bases and 4 bases, there was a span of 18 bases. CDR3 sequence reads: CASSLGGAGESYNEQFF. CDR3 in DNA: TGTGCCAGCAGTTTAGGGGGGGCAGGGGAGTCATACAATGAGCAGTTCTTC.

This clone was picked up a small number of times. V gene TRBV7-9 combines with J gene TRBJ2-3; TRBD2 is a possible D gene (6 bases). Germline V CDR1 and CDR2: SEHNR, FQNEAQ (reference sequence). V dropped 8 bases and J dropped 5 bases, with 14 bases sitting between them. This CDR3 is 13 amino acids long. The CDR3 bases are TGTGCCAGCCCGGGACTTCGGGGAGATACGCAGTATTTT. Protein product: CASPGLRGDTQYF.

The chain employs TRBV19 and TRBJ1-4; maybe TRBD1 (5 bases). Germline CDR1 and CDR2: LNHDA and SQIVND (reference sequence). The CDR3 sequence is 16 residues long. V was shortened by 5 bases and J by 0 bases, with 13 bases between the two germline ends. CDR3 region: CASSSHLTATNEKLFF. The CDR3 DNA sequence: TGTGCCAGTAGTTCACACCTGACAGCAACTAATGAAAAACTGTTTTTT.

There are a few counts of this clone. V gene TRBV5-6 combines with J gene TRBJ1-2; D unclear. CDR3 length: 14 residues. Germline CDR1 reads SGHDT; CDR2 reads YYEEEE. V was pared by 0 bases and J by 3 bases, with 9 bases between. CDR3 region: CASSLGRADYGYTF. CDR3 coding DNA: TGTGCCAGCAGCTTGGGGAGGGCCGACTATGGCTACACCTTC. The whole variable domain, remainder taken from reference TRBV5-6 and TRBJ1-2, is DAGVTQSPTHLIKTRGQQVTLRCSPKSGHDTVSWYQQALGQGPQFIFQYYEEEERQRGNFPDRFSGHQFPNYSSELNVNALLLGDSALYLCASSLGRADYGYTFGSGTRLTVV.

This clone was seen only a few times. CDR3 region: CASSFISIRDTGELFF. In DNA form, the CDR3 reads TGTGCCAGCAGCTTCATAAGTATTAGAGACACCGGGGAGCTGTTTTTT. V and J are TRBV5-6 and TRBJ2-2, with D unresolved. V gave up 2 bases and J gave up 3 bases, with 14 bases separating them. The CDR3 contains 16 residues. In germline, CDR1 is SGHDT, CDR2 YYEEEE.

This clone has only a few counts. The rearrangement links TRBV19 to TRBJ1-1; TRBD1 agrees at 7 bases. The junction had 5 bases not matched to a gene; V was cut back by 7 bases and J by 3 bases. The V gene's germline CDR1 is LNHDA and CDR2 SQIVND (reference sequence). The CDR3 covers 13 residues. The CDR3 region has the DNA TGTGCCAGTATACAGGGGCCAGACACTGAAGCTTTCTTT. This translates into CASIQGPDTEAFF.

This clone was counted a few times. The V and J genes are TRBV5-1 and TRBJ2-6, with D possibly matching TRBD2 (5 bases). This CDR3 spans 19 amino acids. V lost 0 bases and J lost 0, with 16 bases in between. Germline V gives CDR1 SGHRS, CDR2 YFSETQ. The CDR3 DNA sequence: TGCGCCAGCAGCTTGGCCGGAGGCCAGGTTCGCTCTGGGGCCAACGTCCTGACTTTC. Translation gives CASSLAGGQVRSGANVLTF.